These T cell receptor beta chains were read from a single sample in a study of cytomegalovirus exposure and HLA in healthy donors. Some clones are missing from TCRdb's copy, which holds only in-frame ones; the method was immunoSEQ multiplex PCR. The sample holds some 240,000 clones; 86% are singletons and the top ten take around 1.2%. What was sequenced was PBMCs. These receptors originate from a woman in her twenties or thirties in good health and CMV-seropositive. Both conserved end residues are part of each CDR3. The D gene is left open where the match is weak. Expanded clones get a size class; other rows say once, few or many, or leave the size out.

V	D	J	length	size	CDR3	DNA
TRBV10-2	-	TRBJ2-1	11	-	CASSYNNEQFF	TGCGCCAGCAGCTATAACAATGAGCAGTTCTTC
TRBV5-4	-	TRBJ1-3	14	-	CASSLGSSGNTIYF	TGTGCCAGCAGCTTGGGCAGCTCTGGAAACACCATATATTTT
TRBV28	-	TRBJ1-2	13	-	CASSPGKAYGYTF	TGTGCCAGCAGCCCAGGGAAAGCCTATGGCTACACCTTC
TRBV2	-	TRBJ2-3	12	-	CASSDRADTQYF	TGTGCCAGCAGTGACCGTGCAGATACGCAGTATTTT
TRBV5-1	-	TRBJ2-7	14	-	CASSLLGGGYEQYF	TGCGCCAGCAGCTTGCTAGGTGGGGGGTACGAGCAGTACTTC
TRBV6-5	-	TRBJ1-1	13	-	CASSWGVATEAFF	TGTGCCAGCAGTTGGGGGGTAGCCACTGAAGCTTTCTTT
TRBV7-6	-	TRBJ1-5	13	-	CASSLQGFQPQHF	TGTGCCAGCAGCTTACAGGGGTTTCAGCCCCAGCATTTT
TRBV19	-	TRBJ1-1	14	-	CATKLGGGYTEAFF	TGTGCCACTAAGTTAGGGGGGGGATACACTGAAGCTTTCTTT
TRBV27	TRBD2	TRBJ2-1	18	few	CASSLLREGPSSYNEQFF	TGTGCCAGCAGTTTATTGAGGGAGGGTCCGAGCTCCTACAATGAGCAGTTCTTC
TRBV5-1	-	TRBJ2-7	14	-	CASSQGLSSYEQYF	TGCGCCAGCAGCCAAGGACTGTCATCCTACGAGCAGTACTTC
TRBV6-1	TRBD1	TRBJ1-2	12	-	CASVGQDYGYTF	TGTGCCAGCGTCGGACAGGACTATGGCTACACCTTC
TRBV2	-	TRBJ2-3	14	-	CASGDSLSTDTQYF	TGTGCCAGCGGAGATAGCCTTAGCACAGATACGCAGTATTTT
TRBV14	TRBD2	TRBJ2-5	16	-	CASSQDQAGGWETQYF	TGTGCCAGCAGCCAAGATCAAGCGGGAGGGTGGGAGACCCAGTACTTC
TRBV7-9	TRBD1	TRBJ1-3	16	-	CASSLDLDRESDTIYF	TGTGCCAGCAGCTTAGATTTGGACAGGGAATCGGACACCATATATTTT
TRBV6-5	TRBD2	TRBJ2-7	13	-	CASSSTSVDEQYF	TGTGCCAGCAGTTCTACTAGCGTGGACGAGCAGTACTTC
TRBV15	TRBD2	TRBJ2-7	13	-	CATSIASGYEQYF	TGTGCCACCAGCATCGCTAGCGGCTACGAGCAGTACTTC
TRBV27	TRBD2	TRBJ2-4	15	-	CASRREGTAKNIQYF	TGTGCCAGCAGGAGGGAGGGTACAGCCAAAAACATTCAGTACTTC
TRBV7-2	-	TRBJ2-1	15	-	CASSLWAGSGNEQFF	TGTGCCAGCAGCTTATGGGCAGGAAGCGGCAATGAGCAGTTCTTC
TRBV7-3	-	TRBJ2-1	15	-	CASSQGLYPYNEQFF	TGTGCCAGCAGCCAGGGCCTTTACCCCTACAATGAGCAGTTCTTC
TRBV27	-	TRBJ2-7	14	-	CASSLFTSSHEQYF	TGTGCCAGCAGTTTATTTACTAGTTCCCACGAGCAGTACTTC
TRBV28	-	TRBJ1-2	13	-	CASTVQGKSGYTF	TGTGCCAGCACCGTACAGGGAAAGAGTGGCTACACCTTC
TRBV2	TRBD1	TRBJ1-4	13	-	CASRRGLDEKLFF	TGTGCCAGCAGGAGGGGGCTCGATGAAAAACTGTTTTTT
TRBV7-9	TRBD2	TRBJ2-7	18	-	CASSSRTSGSTRLYEQYF	TGTGCCAGCAGCTCCCGGACTAGCGGGAGTACCCGCCTATACGAGCAGTACTTC
TRBV12-2	-	TRBJ1-4	15	-	CASRLVRTANEKLFF	TGTGCAAGTCGCTTAGTTCGGACAGCTAATGAAAAACTGTTTTTT
TRBV6-1	-	TRBJ2-1	13	-	CASSVGGYDEQFF	TGTGCCAGCAGTGTCGGGGGTTACGATGAGCAGTTCTTC
TRBV6-6	-	TRBJ2-7	16	-	CASSPKSDSLPYEQYF	TGTGCCAGCAGTCCCAAATCGGACTCGCTCCCCTACGAGCAGTACTTC
TRBV11-2	TRBD2	TRBJ2-1	15	once	CASSAQAGARSEQFF	TGTGCCAGCAGCGCGCAAGCGGGAGCTAGGAGTGAGCAGTTCTTC
TRBV18	TRBD2	TRBJ2-3	15	few	CASSPEALAVDTQYF	TGTGCCAGCTCACCAGAGGCGCTAGCGGTGGATACGCAGTATTTT
TRBV2	TRBD1	TRBJ1-4	16	-	CASSEWTGGANEKLFF	TGTGCCAGCAGTGAATGGACAGGGGGCGCGAATGAAAAACTGTTTTTT
TRBV18	-	TRBJ2-7	14	-	CASSPGQGVLEQYF	TGTGCCAGCTCACCAGGCCAGGGCGTTTTAGAGCAGTACTTC
TRBV7-3	-	TRBJ2-1	17	-	CASSPPERGSSYNEQFF	TGTGCCAGCAGCCCCCCGGAAAGGGGCTCCTCCTACAATGAGCAGTTCTTC
TRBV7-3	-	TRBJ2-2	14	-	CASSSGSNTGELFF	TGTGCCAGCAGCTCGGGGAGTAACACCGGGGAGCTGTTTTTT
TRBV13	TRBD1	TRBJ2-2	18	-	CASSLRIQGAANTGELFF	TGTGCCAGCAGCTTAAGGATCCAGGGGGCGGCTAACACCGGGGAGCTGTTTTTT
TRBV11-2	-	TRBJ2-1	14	-	CATERFSSYNEQFF	TGTGCCACCGAGCGGTTTAGCTCCTACAATGAGCAGTTCTTC
TRBV5-1	TRBD1	TRBJ2-1	15	-	CASSLPGTGNNEQFF	TGCGCCAGCAGCTTGCCGGGGACAGGCAACAATGAGCAGTTCTTC
TRBV2	TRBD1	TRBJ1-2	14	-	CASSKDRINYGYTF	TGTGCCAGCAGTAAGGACAGGATAAACTATGGCTACACCTTC
TRBV5-1	-	TRBJ2-7	20	few	CASSSKPGQGASGMAYEQYF	TGCGCCAGCAGCTCGAAACCGGGACAGGGCGCTAGCGGGATGGCGTACGAGCAGTACTTC
TRBV30	-	TRBJ1-2	14	-	CAWSVRGQNYGYTF	TGTGCCTGGAGTGTTAGAGGACAGAACTATGGCTACACCTTC
TRBV7-8	-	TRBJ2-1	16	-	CASSLGGRGLDNEQFF	TGTGCCAGCAGCTTAGGCGGCAGGGGTTTGGACAATGAGCAGTTCTTC
TRBV29-1	TRBD2	TRBJ2-4	15	-	CSVRLAELAKNIQYF	TGCAGCGTTAGACTAGCGGAGCTAGCCAAAAACATTCAGTACTTC
TRBV5-1	-	TRBJ1-4	16	-	CASSLAWGVTNEKLFF	TGCGCCAGCAGCTTGGCTTGGGGGGTCACTAATGAAAAACTGTTTTTT
TRBV5-1	TRBD1	TRBJ1-1	16	-	CASSPPLTGIATEAFF	TGCGCCAGCAGCCCGCCTCTGACAGGGATCGCCACTGAAGCTTTCTTT
TRBV11-1	-	TRBJ2-7	13	few	CASSYRESYEQYF	TGTGCCAGCAGCTACAGGGAGTCCTACGAGCAGTACTTC
TRBV5-8	-	TRBJ2-7	15	once	CASSFQWDKTYEQYF	TGTGCCAGCAGCTTTCAGTGGGACAAGACCTACGAGCAGTACTTC
TRBV11-1	-	TRBJ2-7	13	-	CASSLAGTYEQYF	TGTGCCAGCAGCTTAGCGGGCACCTACGAGCAGTACTTC
TRBV7-2	-	TRBJ1-2	14	once	CASSLVIINYGYTF	TGTGCCAGCAGCTTAGTAATTATTAACTATGGCTACACCTTC
TRBV6-1	-	TRBJ1-4	15	-	CASSVTGLIGEKLFF	TGTGCCAGCAGTGTCACAGGGCTAATTGGTGAAAAACTGTTTTTT
TRBV2	-	TRBJ1-1	13	-	CASSVEKNTEAFF	TGTGCCAGCAGTGTGGAGAAGAACACTGAAGCTTTCTTT
TRBV19	-	TRBJ1-5	14	once	CASSLTGTPEAQHF	TGTGCCAGTAGTCTAACAGGGACCCCTGAAGCCCAGCATTTT
TRBV9	TRBD2	TRBJ2-5	17	-	CASSVRGLAAVQETQYF	TGTGCCAGCAGCGTGAGGGGACTAGCGGCGGTCCAAGAGACCCAGTACTTC
TRBV19	TRBD2	TRBJ2-7	15	-	CASSGTSFSVYEQYF	TGTGCCAGTAGTGGGACTAGCTTTTCTGTCTACGAGCAGTACTTC
TRBV11-2	-	TRBJ2-2	18	-	CASSSRPGASPNTGELFF	TGTGCCAGCAGCTCCCGTCCAGGGGCCAGCCCGAACACCGGGGAGCTGTTTTTT